This TCR beta chain was identified during a study of T cell responses to AZD1222 COVID-19 vaccine (dated by TCRdb to about 2021). For context, the study as a whole: AZD1222 recipients given second doses at about 4 weeks or at about 12 weeks were pooled, since spike-specific TCR depth and breadth were not found to differ between the two schedules. Trial participants were enrolled into age subgroups of 18-55, 56-69 and 70-plus years, which contained around 140, 26 and 57 TCR-sequenced participants, respectively. A total of about 230 trial participants underwent TCR sequencing, of whom about 200 received two doses of AZD1222 and about 25 received two doses of the MenACWY control vaccine.

Points the paper makes about the study in general: CD4 TCRs associated with the vaccine covered the entire spike protein, and the dominant responses were in regions 160-218 and 743-854. The 56-69-year group was small, and its depth increase did not reach significance, likely because of low power. After two AZD1222 doses, spike-specific TCR breadth and depth were significantly higher than at day 0 and than in MenACWY recipients. Participants were mostly white British, with more females than males. The authors suggested clonal diversity may have been underestimated. Nearly half of unique spike-specific TCRs reportedly recognized epitopes outside regions mutated in the B.1.351 and B.1.1.7 variants. Conclusions about previously exposed vaccinees are limited, since just five or six AZD1222 recipients were seropositive for SARS-CoV-2 at baseline. Because no day 14 peak-response samples were available, repertoires were characterized only after the peak T cell response.

The CDR3 regions of human TCRbeta chains were subjected to immunosequencing. The study's processing was this. Repertoire TCRs were checked for matches against a reference library of SARS-CoV-2-specific TCRs that had been generated using the MIRA antigen-specificity platform. Breadth meant the fraction of unique TCRs that were SARS-CoV-2-associated, whereas depth meant the fraction of total T cells that were SARS-CoV-2-associated. Using the MIRA data, each spike-specific TCR was mapped to the spike region that the TCR reacts to and placed in a CD4 or CD8 class. Log10-transformed breadth and depth values were compared by one-way ANOVA with Sidak's multiple comparisons tests. In TCRdb, the immuneACCESS table is reduced to in-frame sequences with V and J assigned. These tables do not hold every clone; where another copy was compared, an unresolved V gene accounts for under half, and the others remain unexplained. D and trimming were read from the DNA, whereas the V and J calls and clone size are those reported in that table. In this sample the table shows about 83,000 clones, around 91% of which occur a single time. In total, the top ten clones hold under 35% of the sample.

The sample's time point label, in plain terms: baseline before first vaccination. Samples from vaccinated people were obtained from the UK trials COV001 and COV002, which included a single-blind randomized controlled phase 2/3 trial of AZD1222 (ChAdOx1 nCoV-19) in healthy adults. For TCRbeta chain sequencing, PBMC samples from trial participants were taken at day 0 and at day 28 after the second dose. The germline V and J ends show losses of 5 bases and 2 bases respectively, and no gene match explains 12 bases of the junction. CDR1 is given as SEHNR and CDR2 as FQNEAQ, both from the germline V gene (reference sequence). Taken from cysteine to phenylalanine, the CDR3 has 18 residues. Left in the record is the CDR3 DNA by itself, 54 bases read in frame from the first base. A note on this clone: The antigen this receptor binds is unknown. No base quality information exists; no much larger clone differs at one position.

This receptor was taken from an adult in good health. Specimen: peripheral blood, collected on day 0 of AZD1222 vaccination. The chain was built from TRBV7-9 and TRBJ2-7; TRBD2 aligns with 13 central bases. In nucleotide form, the sequence is TGTGCCAGCAGCCCAACTAGCGGGAGGGCCCTAAACCCCTACGAGCAGTACTTC. Its product reads: CASSPTSGRALNPYEQYF.